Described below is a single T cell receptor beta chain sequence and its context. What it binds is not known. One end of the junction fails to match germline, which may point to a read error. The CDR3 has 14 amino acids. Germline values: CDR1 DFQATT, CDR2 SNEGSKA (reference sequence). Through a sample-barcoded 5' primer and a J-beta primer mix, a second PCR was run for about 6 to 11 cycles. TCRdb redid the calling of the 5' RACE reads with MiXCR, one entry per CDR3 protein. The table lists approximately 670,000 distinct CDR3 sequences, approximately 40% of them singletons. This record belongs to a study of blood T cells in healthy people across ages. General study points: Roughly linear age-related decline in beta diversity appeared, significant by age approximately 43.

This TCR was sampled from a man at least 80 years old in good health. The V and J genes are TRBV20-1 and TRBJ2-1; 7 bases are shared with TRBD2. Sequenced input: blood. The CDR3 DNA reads TGCAGTGCTCGGCGGGGGAGCTCCTGCAATGAGCAGTTCTTC. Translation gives CSARRGSSCNEQFF.